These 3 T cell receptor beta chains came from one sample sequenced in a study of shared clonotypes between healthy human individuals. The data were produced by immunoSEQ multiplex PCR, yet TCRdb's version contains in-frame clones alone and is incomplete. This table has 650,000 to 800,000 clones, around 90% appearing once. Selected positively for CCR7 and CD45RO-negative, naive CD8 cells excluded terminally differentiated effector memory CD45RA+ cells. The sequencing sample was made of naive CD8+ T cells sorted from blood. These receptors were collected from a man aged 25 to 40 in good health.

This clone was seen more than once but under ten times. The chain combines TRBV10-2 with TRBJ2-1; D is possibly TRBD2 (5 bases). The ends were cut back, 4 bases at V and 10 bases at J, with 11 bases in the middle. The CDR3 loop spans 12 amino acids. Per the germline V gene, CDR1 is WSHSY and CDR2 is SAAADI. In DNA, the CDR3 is TGCGCCAGCAGTGGACTACCTCGGGAGCAGTTCTTC. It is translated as CASSGLPREQFF.

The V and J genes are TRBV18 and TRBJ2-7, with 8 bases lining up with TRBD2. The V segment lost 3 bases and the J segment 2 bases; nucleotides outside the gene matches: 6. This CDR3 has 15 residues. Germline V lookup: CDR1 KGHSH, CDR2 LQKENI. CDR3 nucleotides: TGTGCCAGCTCACCTATCGGGACTAGGGCCTACGAGCAGTACTTC. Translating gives CASSPIGTRAYEQYF.

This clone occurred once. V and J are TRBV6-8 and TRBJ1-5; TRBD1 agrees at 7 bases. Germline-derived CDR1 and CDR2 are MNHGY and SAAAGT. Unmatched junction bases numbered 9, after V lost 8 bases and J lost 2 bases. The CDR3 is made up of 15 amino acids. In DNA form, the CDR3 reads TGTGCCAGCGACTACACGGACAGGCGCAATCAGCCCCAGCATTTT. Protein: CASDYTDRRNQPQHF.